What follows are 31 T cell receptor beta chains derived from one specimen sequenced in a study of tumor-infiltrating lymphocytes in glioblastoma multiforme. TCRB libraries came from RNA via three nested multiplex PCR rounds. Each CDR3 protein gets one entry after TCRdb re-called the multiplex PCR reads with MiXCR. The table lists about 12,000 distinct CDR3 sequences, about 66% of them singletons. Sequenced input: brain tumor tissue. These receptor sequences come from a male donor with glioblastoma.

This clonotype was counted only a few times. This may be a read error, as it is one base from a much larger clone. Here the CDR3 DNA reads TGTGTCAGCATGACAGGGGGCGCATACGAGCAGTACTTC. It specifies CVSMTGGAYEQYF. The chain recombines TRBV28 with TRBJ2-7; 10 bases map to TRBD1. CDR1 MDHEN and CDR2 SYDVKM come from the germline V gene. This CDR3 is built from 13 residues.

The rearrangement links TRBV29-1 to TRBJ2-6, with D tentatively TRBD1 (5 bases). The germline V gene has CDR1 SQVTM and CDR2 ANQGSEA. The CDR3 covers 15 residues. V was trimmed by 5 bases and J by 0 bases, leaving 11 bases between them. CDR3 nucleotide sequence: TGCAGCGTTTATGGGGCAAGCTCTGGGGCCAACGTCCTGACTTTC. Translation gives CSVYGASSGANVLTF.

A note on this clonotype: Mismatch with germline at one junction end may stem from a read error. The V and J genes are TRBV5-6 and TRBJ2-1, with D perhaps given as TRBD1 or TRBD2 (6 bases each). The germline V gene has CDR1 SGHDT and CDR2 YYEEEE. This CDR3 is 16 amino acids long. The CDR3 reads CASSPVTGGSYNEQFF. CDR3 bases: TGTGCCAGCAGCCCGGTTACCGGGGGCTCCTATAATGAGCAGTTCTTC.

This clonotype has a count of ten or more. The chain employs TRBV30 and TRBJ2-3; no clear D. V gave up 1 base and J gave up 3 bases, with 20 bases separating them. Germline V gene data show CDR1 as GTSNPN and CDR2 as SVGIG (reference sequence). The CDR3 is 17 residues long. The CDR3 DNA reads as TGTGCCTGGAGTGAAATACTCCGGGCCGTCGGGACAGATACGCAGTATTTT. Translating it yields CAWSEILRAVGTDTQYF.

The V call is TRBV20-1, the J call TRBJ1-1; D call uncertain. V lost 1 base and J lost 2, with 11 bases in between. This CDR3 has 14 residues. Germline V lookup: CDR1 DFQATT, CDR2 SNEGSKA (reference sequence). CDR3 amino acids: CSARVGGANTEAFF. CDR3 nucleotides: TGCAGTGCTAGAGTGGGTGGAGCAAACACTGAAGCTTTCTTT.

This clonotype was picked up one time. It is likely a read error, because the conserved phenylalanine at the end of the CDR3 is missing. The genes are TRBV20-1 and TRBJ1-6, with a tentative D call TRBD1 (6 bases). With 1 base removed from V and 7 bases from J, the gap between germline ends came to 14 bases. The CDR3 loop spans 15 amino acids. In germline, CDR1 is DFQATT, CDR2 SNEGSKA (reference sequence). The CDR3 region has the DNA TGCAGTGCTAGAGGAAGTAGGGGGGCAAATTCACCCCTCCACTAT. Its translation is CSARGSRGANSPLHY.

As for this clonotype: Compared with germline, one end of the junction differs, possibly owing to a read error. This sequence joins TRBV5-6 and TRBJ2-1, with D maybe TRBD2 (6 bases). In germline, CDR1 is SGHDT, CDR2 YYEEEE. There are 12 residues in the CDR3. CDR3 DNA: TGTGCCAGCAGCTTTGGGTCGGGAGAGCACTTCTTC. It specifies CASSFGSGEHFF.

This clonotype was picked up a small number of times. The junction departs from germline at one end; a sequencing error may be responsible. This chain connects TRBV6-2 or TRBV6-3 to TRBJ1-5; a possible D gene is TRBD1 (6 bases). From germline, CDR1 is MNHEY and CDR2 SVGEGT. The CDR3 spans 14 residues. In DNA form, the CDR3 reads TGTGCCAGCAACAGAAACAGGGAACGTGAGCCTCAGCATTTT. Its translation is CASNRNREREPQHF.

Notes on this clonotype: A read error may be the cause here, since a much bigger clone is one base away. The chain links TRBV5-1 to TRBJ2-7; 10 bases are a match to TRBD1. Germline V gene data show CDR1 as SGHRS and CDR2 as YFSETQ. J gave up 6 bases and V 4 bases, and 7 bases lay outside the gene matches. The CDR3 is 14 residues long. CDR3 region: CASSPRQGAGEQYF. CDR3 nucleotide sequence: TGCGCCAGCAGCCCAAGACAGGGGGCGGGCGAGCAGTACTTC. The variable domain in full, with the rest retrieved from reference TRBV5-1 and TRBJ2-7, is KAGVTQTPRYLIKTRGQQVTLSCSPISGHRSVSWYQQTPGQGLQFLFEYFSETQRNKGNFPGRFSGRQFSNSRSEMNVSTLELGDSALYLCASSPRQGAGEQYFGPGTRLTVT.

A remark on this clonotype: No conserved phenylalanine or tryptophan is present at the end of the CDR3, so a read error is the likely explanation. This chain uses TRBV4-1 with TRBJ1-1; possibly TRBD1 for D (5 bases). The CDR3 is made up of 14 amino acids. Looked up from germline, CDR1 is MGHRA and CDR2 is YSYEKL. Trimming shortened V by 3 bases and J by 6 bases, and 14 bases separated the two germline ends. CDR3 in DNA: TGCGCCAGCAGCCACACCCAGGGTGTCGCTGAAGCTTTCCTT. Translating gives CASSHTQGVAEAFL.

This clonotype was detected only once. The chain is built from TRBV4-1 and TRBJ2-7, with TRBD1 matching over 11 bases. The V gene's germline CDR1 is MGHRA and CDR2 YSYEKL. The ends lost 4 bases at V and 9 bases at J; junction bases unmatched: 8. The CDR3 is made up of 14 amino acids. CDR3 DNA sequence: TGCGCCAGCAGCCCGCGGACAGGGGGCGGAGCGCAGTACTTC. Residues: CASSPRTGGGAQYF.

This clonotype has only one observation. Compared with germline, one end of the junction differs, possibly owing to a read error. The rearrangement uses TRBV20-1 and TRBJ2-1; 7 bases are a match to TRBD1. CDR1 is DFQATT, CDR2 SNEGSKA, per germline (reference sequence). The CDR3 sequence is 13 residues long. The CDR3 loop is CSVPGQTYNEHFF. The CDR3 DNA follows: TGCAGTGTTCCGGGACAGACATACAATGAGCATTTCTTC.

As regards this clonotype: At one boundary the junction diverges from the germline segment, which might be a read error. The CDR3 protein is CASSFETSTGEQFF. The CDR3 nucleotides read TGCGCCAGCAGCTTCGAGACTAGCACGGGTGAGCAGTTCTTC. The chain couples TRBV5-5 to TRBJ2-1; TRBD2 agrees at 7 bases. CDR1 is SGHKS, CDR2 YYEKEE, per germline (reference sequence). This CDR3 has 14 amino acids.

This clonotype was seen at least ten times. J is TRBJ1-2 and V is TRBV7-8; 7 nucleotides align to TRBD1. Trimming at V came to 5 bases and at J to 6 bases, leaving 12 bases not matched to a gene. CDR1 is SGHVS and CDR2 is FQNEAQ in the germline V gene. This CDR3 comprises 15 residues. CDR3 amino acids: CASSPRTGNTHGYTF. In DNA, the CDR3 is TGTGCCAGCAGCCCTCGGACAGGAAACACCCATGGCTACACCTTC.

This rearrangement joins TRBV4-3 to TRBJ2-1; D tentatively reads TRBD1 or TRBD2 (6 bases each). CDR3 length: 14 amino acids. CDR1 LGHNA and CDR2 YSLEER come from the germline V gene. The V and J ends lost 4 bases and 2 bases respectively, with 9 bases between them. The CDR3, as DNA: TGCGCCAGCAGCCCGGGGGCTACCTACAATGAGCAGTTCTTC. Its translation: CASSPGATYNEQFF.

Concerning this clonotype: This could be a read error, since a much larger clone is one nucleotide away. The gene calls are TRBV21-1 and TRBJ2-3. TRBV21-1 is termed a pseudogene. The CDR3 runs 15 residues. In DNA form, the CDR3 reads TGTGCCAGCCGCAAAGATCAGGAGAGCACAGATACGCAGTATTTT. Its translation: CASRKDQESTDTQYF.

Many counts were recorded for this clonotype. This rearrangement joins TRBV28 to TRBJ1-5; D not certain. The germline CDR1 and CDR2 sequences are MDHEN and SYDVKM. Trimming took off 3 bases at V and 0 bases at J, with 3 bases between the two ends. This CDR3 spans 13 amino acids. CDR3 region: CASSFYSNQPQHF. CDR3 DNA sequence: TGTGCCAGCAGTTTTTATAGCAATCAGCCCCAGCATTTT.

Details on this clonotype: A much larger clone differs from this one at a single base, so this may be a read error. The CDR3 carries no conserved terminal phenylalanine or tryptophan, so it likely arises from a read error. This chain uses TRBV25-1 with TRBJ2-6; D ambiguous. Per germline, CDR1 MGHDK and CDR2 SYGVNS. The CDR3 spans 15 residues. CDR3 residues: CVSSESHSGANVLTL. The CDR3 DNA sequence: TGTGTCAGCAGTGAAAGTCACTCTGGGGCCAACGTCCTGACTCTC.

This clonotype has a count of ten or more. The CDR3 does not close with the conserved phenylalanine or tryptophan, likely indicating a read error. This rearrangement joins TRBV12-3 or TRBV12-4 to TRBJ1-1; TRBD1 matches 7 bases. The CDR3 contains 15 residues. V lost 6 bases, J lost 7 bases, and 14 bases stayed unmatched. The CDR3 DNA follows: TGTGCCAGCAGCCTAAAGGGGGCCGAACAGATTGAAGCTTTCATT. This gives the protein CASSLKGAEQIEAFI.

This clonotype showed up just a few times. The chain joins TRBV11-2 to TRBJ2-7, with D perhaps assigned TRBD1 or TRBD2 (5 bases each). This CDR3 has 15 residues. V was trimmed by 4 bases and J by 3 bases, leaving 16 bases between them. From germline, CDR1 is SGHAT and CDR2 FQNNGV. The CDR3 loop reads CASSSPGAFGYEQYF. Written as DNA, the CDR3 is TGTGCCAGCAGCTCTCCCGGGGCCTTCGGCTACGAGCAGTACTTC.

This clonotype turned up a few times. One base away lies a much larger clone, so this may be a sequencing read error. The V gene is TRBV2, the J gene TRBJ2-7; D is ambiguous. Germline-derived CDR1 and CDR2 are SNHLY and FYNNEI. The CDR3 spans 15 residues. CDR3 nucleotide sequence: TGTGCCAGCAATGAAGGCCAGATACTACCGGGCGAGCAGTACTTC. It is translated as CASNEGQILPGEQYF.

Concerning this clonotype itself: A much larger clone is a single base away; this may be a read error. The gene calls are TRBV2 and TRBJ2-7; D gene ambiguous. Trimming removed 3 bases at V and 0 bases at J, with 6 bases between. Germline CDR1 is SNHLY and CDR2 is FYNNEI. This CDR3 has 13 residues. The CDR3 sequence is CASSDACSYEQYF. The CDR3 nucleotides are TGTGCCAGCAGTGACGCGTGCTCCTACGAGCAGTACTTC.

Note on this clonotype: The junction differs from germline at one of its ends, possibly a read error. V is TRBV14 and J is TRBJ2-1; the D gene could be TRBD1 or TRBD2 (6 bases each). CDR3 length: 16 amino acids. From germline, CDR1 is SGHDN and CDR2 FVKESK. The CDR3 sequence is CASSQVGGSGDNGQFF. The CDR3 bases are TGTGCCAGCAGCCAAGTGGGGGGCAGCGGCGATAATGGGCAGTTCTTC.

V gene TRBV4-2 combines with J gene TRBJ2-2; weak D call: TRBD2 (5 bases). Deletions cut 4 bases from V and 6 bases from J, with 18 bases between. This CDR3 has 16 residues. Germline CDR1 and CDR2: LGHNA and YNFKEQ. The CDR3 loop reads CASSLELVGESGELFF. For the CDR3, the DNA is TGTGCCAGCAGCCTTGAGCTAGTGGGAGAGTCCGGGGAGCTGTTTTTT.

The rearrangement links TRBV20-1 to TRBJ2-2, with 9 bases lining up with TRBD1. With 2 bases clipped from V and 1 base from J, the junction kept 5 bases outside the gene matches. Per germline, CDR1 DFQATT and CDR2 SNEGSKA (reference sequence). This CDR3 comprises 16 residues. Here the CDR3 DNA reads TGCAGTGCTAGACCTTGGGACAGGGAGAACACCGGGGAGCTGTTTTTT. Encoded protein: CSARPWDRENTGELFF.

This clonotype was seen a handful of times. This chain connects TRBV20-1 to TRBJ2-7; D may be TRBD1 or TRBD2 (6 bases each). V was pared by 6 bases and J by 0 bases, with 12 bases between. This CDR3 is built from 13 residues. Germline assignment: CDR1 DFQATT and CDR2 SNEGSKA (reference sequence). In nucleotides, the CDR3 is TGCAGTGCGGGGGGCGGGATCTCCTACGAGCAGTACTTC. Its translation: CSAGGGISYEQYF.

By sample fraction, this clonotype is medium-sized. The chain is built from TRBV6-1 and TRBJ2-7; 11 nucleotides line up with TRBD1. V lost 6 bases, J lost 5 bases, and 9 bases stayed unmatched. The length of the CDR3 is 15 residues. The germline V gene has CDR1 MNHNS and CDR2 SASEGT. The CDR3 DNA sequence: TGTGCCAGCAGCCTAGCCGGGACAGGGGGACACGAGCAGTACTTC. Translated: CASSLAGTGGHEQYF.

This clonotype was counted at least ten times. The chain is built from TRBV28 and TRBJ1-6; the D gene is possibly TRBD1 (5 bases). This CDR3 region has 15 residues. The ends were cut back, 7 bases at V and 10 bases at J, with 20 bases in the middle. Germline lookup yields CDR1 MDHEN and CDR2 SYDVKM. CDR3 coding DNA: TGTGCCAGCATTCAGATGGGGGATCTTGGGTCACCCCTCCACTTT. Its protein product is CASIQMGDLGSPLHF.

This clonotype was detected a few times. V gene TRBV11-2 combines with J gene TRBJ2-3; no definite D call. Trimming shortened V by 4 bases and J by 2 bases, and 4 bases separated the two germline ends. This CDR3 is 12 amino acids long. Germline V gene lookup returns CDR1 SGHAT and CDR2 FQNNGV. In nucleotides, the CDR3 is TGTGCCAGCAGCTCAAACACAGATACGCAGTATTTT. Residues: CASSSNTDTQYF.

In its sample, this clonotype was seen a few times. This may be a read error: a much more frequent sequence differs by one nucleotide. J is TRBJ1-1 and V is TRBV4-1, with 7 bases matching TRBD1. The CDR3 is 15 amino acids. Germline assignment: CDR1 MGHRA and CDR2 YSYEKL. V was clipped by 5 bases and J by 0 bases; unmatched bases: 6. The CDR3: CASSNTTGLNTEAFF. CDR3 nucleotide sequence: TGCGCCAGCAGCAACACGACAGGGTTGAACACTGAAGCTTTCTTT.

The chain links TRBV20-1 to TRBJ2-1; perhaps TRBD2 as D (6 bases). CDR1 and CDR2 from the germline V gene are DFQATT and SNEGSKA (reference sequence). The CDR3 covers 16 residues. Trimming pared 5 bases from V and 2 bases from J, leaving 19 bases between. CDR3 loop: CSAPLGGGGTYNEQFF. For the CDR3, the DNA is TGCAGTGCTCCCCTGGGGGGTGGCGGCACCTACAATGAGCAGTTCTTC.